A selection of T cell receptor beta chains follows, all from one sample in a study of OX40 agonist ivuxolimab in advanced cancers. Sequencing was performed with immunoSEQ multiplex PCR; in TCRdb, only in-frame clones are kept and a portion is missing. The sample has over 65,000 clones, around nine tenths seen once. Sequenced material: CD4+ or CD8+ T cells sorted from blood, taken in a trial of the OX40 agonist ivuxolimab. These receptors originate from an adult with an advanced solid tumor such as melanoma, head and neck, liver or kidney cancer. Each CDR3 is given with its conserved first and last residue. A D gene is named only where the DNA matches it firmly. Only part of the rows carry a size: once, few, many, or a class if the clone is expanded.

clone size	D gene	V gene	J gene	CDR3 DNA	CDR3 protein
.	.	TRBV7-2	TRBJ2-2	TGTGCCAGCAGCTCTAGCTCAGGAACCACCGGGGAGCTGTTTTTT	CASSSSSGTTGELFF
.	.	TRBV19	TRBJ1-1	TGTGCCAGTAGTTTCAGGGAAGGGAACACTGAAGCTTTCTTT	CASSFREGNTEAFF
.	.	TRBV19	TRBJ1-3	TGTGCCAGTAGTATAGGATTTCGCCCAGCTTCCTCTGGAAACACCATATATTTT	CASSIGFRPASSGNTIYF
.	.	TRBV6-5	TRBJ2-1	TGTGCCAGCAGAGGTGGGGGGACCCACAATGAGCAGTTCTTC	CASRGGGTHNEQFF
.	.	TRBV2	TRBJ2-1	TGTGCCAGCAGTGAGCGGGATATTTACAATGAGCAGTTCTTC	CASSERDIYNEQFF
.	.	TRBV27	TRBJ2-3	TGTGCCAGCAGTCCGACGGTCCTGGGGGATACGCAGTATTTT	CASSPTVLGDTQYF
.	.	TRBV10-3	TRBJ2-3	TGTGCCATCAGTGAGGGGGGGTCAGGGAGGACAGATACGCAGTATTTT	CAISEGGSGRTDTQYF
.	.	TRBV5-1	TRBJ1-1	TGCGCCAGCAGCTTGATTACGGGGAAAAACACTGAAGCTTTCTTT	CASSLITGKNTEAFF
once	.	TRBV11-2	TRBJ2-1	TGTGCCAGCAGCTTAACACGCGTCGGACCAAGGGATGAGCAGTTCTTC	CASSLTRVGPRDEQFF
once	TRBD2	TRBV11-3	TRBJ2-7	TGTGCCAGCAGCTTTAGCGGGAGGTCCTACGAGCAGTACTTC	CASSFSGRSYEQYF
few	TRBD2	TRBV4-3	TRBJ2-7	TGCGCCAGCAGCCAAGGGATACAGTGGAGGACTAGCGGGAGTTACGAGCAGTACTTC	CASSQGIQWRTSGSYEQYF
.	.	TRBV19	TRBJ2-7	TGTGCCAGTAGTATAAGCGGGTACTACGAGCAGTACTTC	CASSISGYYEQYF
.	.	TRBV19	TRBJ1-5	TGTGCCAGTTCCCCCCGGGTAGGTCGGGGACAGCCCCAGCATTTT	CASSPRVGRGQPQHF
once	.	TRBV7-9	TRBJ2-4	TGTGCCAGCAGCTTAGTTGGAGCCCTTCTCGGCATTCAGTACTTC	CASSLVGALLGIQYF
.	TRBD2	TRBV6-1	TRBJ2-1	TGTGCCAGCAGTGCAGTAGCGGGGAACAACAATGAGCAGTTCTTC	CASSAVAGNNNEQFF
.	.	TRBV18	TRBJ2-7	TGTGCCAGCTCACCAAATTACGGGACGGGGACCAACGAGCAGTACTTC	CASSPNYGTGTNEQYF
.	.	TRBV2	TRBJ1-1	TGTGCCAGCATAGAGGGGACGACTGAAGCTTTCTTT	CASIEGTTEAFF
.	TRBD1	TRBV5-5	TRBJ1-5	TGTGCCAGCGGAATAACAGGGGGCAATCAGCCCCAGCATTTT	CASGITGGNQPQHF
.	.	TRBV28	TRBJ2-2	TGTGCCAGCAGTTTTTGGTCCCTGATGGGGACCGGGGAGCTGTTTTTT	CASSFWSLMGTGELFF
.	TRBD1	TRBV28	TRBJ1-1	TGTGCCAGCAGACAGACAGGGGGCAAGTACACTGAAGCTTTCTTT	CASRQTGGKYTEAFF
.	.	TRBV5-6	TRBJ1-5	TGTGCCAGCAGCTTGGAGAGGGGAAATCAGCCCCAGCATTTT	CASSLERGNQPQHF
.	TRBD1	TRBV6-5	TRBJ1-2	TGTGCCAGCAGTTACTTGGACAGGACTAACTATGGCTACACCTTC	CASSYLDRTNYGYTF
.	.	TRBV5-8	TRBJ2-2	TGTGCCAGCAGCTTCGACGGCATAAACACCGGGGAGCTGTTTTTT	CASSFDGINTGELFF
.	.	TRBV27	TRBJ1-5	TGTGCCAGCAGTATGGGGGTAGCAGATAGCAATCAGCCCCAGCATTTT	CASSMGVADSNQPQHF
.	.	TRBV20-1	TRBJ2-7	TGCAGTGCTAGAAATAGCTACGAGCAGTACTTC	CSARNSYEQYF
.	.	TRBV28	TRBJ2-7	TGTGCCAGCAGTTTAGTCTTGCAGGCCGCGGGGCAGTACTTC	CASSLVLQAAGQYF
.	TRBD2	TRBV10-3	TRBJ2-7	TGTGCCATCAGTGAGTCGATGCGGGAGTACGAGCAGTACTTC	CAISESMREYEQYF
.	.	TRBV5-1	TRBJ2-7	TGCGCCAGCAGCTTCGGCAGGGTCCCCCTCTCCTACGAGCAGTACTTC	CASSFGRVPLSYEQYF
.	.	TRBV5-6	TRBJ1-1	TGTGCCAGCAGCTTTAACACTGAAGCTTTCTTT	CASSFNTEAFF
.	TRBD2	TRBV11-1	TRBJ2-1	TGTGCCAGCAGCTTTGCTAGCGGTACCTACAATGAGCAGTTCTTC	CASSFASGTYNEQFF
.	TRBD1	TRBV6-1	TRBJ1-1	TGTGCCAGCGGACAGGCGGCTGGTAACACTGAAGCTTTCTTT	CASGQAAGNTEAFF
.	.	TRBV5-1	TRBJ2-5	TGCGCCAGCAGCTTCAATATCCAAGAGACCCAGTACTTC	CASSFNIQETQYF
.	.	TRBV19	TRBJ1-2	TGTGCCAGTAGTATTACCCTCCCGACCCTCTATGGCTACACCTTC	CASSITLPTLYGYTF
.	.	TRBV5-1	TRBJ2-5	TGCGCCAGCAGCCCAAGTGTCCCTACGAGGGAGACCCAGTACTTC	CASSPSVPTRETQYF
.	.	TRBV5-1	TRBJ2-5	TGCGCCAGCACCAGGTCGGGGTCAGGAGAGACCCAGTACTTC	CASTRSGSGETQYF
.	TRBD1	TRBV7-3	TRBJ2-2	TGTGCCAGCAGCTTAAGGGCCGGGACAGGGACGAACACCGGGGAGCTGTTTTTT	CASSLRAGTGTNTGELFF
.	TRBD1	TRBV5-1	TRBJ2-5	TGCGCCAGCAGCTTCACAGGGGGCGAGGAGACCCAGTACTTC	CASSFTGGEETQYF
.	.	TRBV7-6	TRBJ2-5	TGTGCCAGCAGCCTACTTGGGGGGGGGCCACAAGAGACCCAGTACTTC	CASSLLGGGPQETQYF
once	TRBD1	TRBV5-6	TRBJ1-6	TGTGCCAGCAGCTCATTGGGACAGGGGGCGAATGGTTATAATTCACCCCTCCACTTT	CASSSLGQGANGYNSPLHF
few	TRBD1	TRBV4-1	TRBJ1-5	TGCGCCAGCAGCCAAGTCGAAGAGGACAGGGTTGGGTATAGCAATCAGCCCCAGCATTTT	CASSQVEEDRVGYSNQPQHF
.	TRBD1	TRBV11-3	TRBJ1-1	TGTGCCAGCAGCCAGGGGGTAAACACTGAAGCTTTCTTT	CASSQGVNTEAFF
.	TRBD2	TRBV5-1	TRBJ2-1	TGCGCCAGCCTAGACAGCGGGACTAACTCGAGGGGTGAGCAGTTCTTC	CASLDSGTNSRGEQFF
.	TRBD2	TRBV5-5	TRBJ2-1	TGTGCCAGCAGCTCGGGACTAGCGGGAGGGCCTCTGTTCTTC	CASSSGLAGGPLFF